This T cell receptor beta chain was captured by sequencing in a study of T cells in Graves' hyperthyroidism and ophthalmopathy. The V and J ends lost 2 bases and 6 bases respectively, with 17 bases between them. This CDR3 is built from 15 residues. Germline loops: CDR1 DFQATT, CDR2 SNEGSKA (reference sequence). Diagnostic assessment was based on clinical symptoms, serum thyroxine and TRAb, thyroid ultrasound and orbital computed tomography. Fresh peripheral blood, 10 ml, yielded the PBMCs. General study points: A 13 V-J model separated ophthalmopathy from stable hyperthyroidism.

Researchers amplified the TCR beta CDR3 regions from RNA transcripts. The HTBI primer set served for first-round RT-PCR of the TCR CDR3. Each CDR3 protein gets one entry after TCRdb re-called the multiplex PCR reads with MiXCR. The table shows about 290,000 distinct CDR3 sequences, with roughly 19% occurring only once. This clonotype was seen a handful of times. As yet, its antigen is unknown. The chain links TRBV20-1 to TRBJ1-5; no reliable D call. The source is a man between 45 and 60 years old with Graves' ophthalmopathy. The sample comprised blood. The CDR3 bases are TGCAGTGCTAGATCCCGGACCCTCTGGGGTCAGCCCCAGCATTTT. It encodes CSARSRTLWGQPQHF.